Listed below are T cell receptor beta chains from one sample, sequenced in a study of T cells in tuberculosis. The table came from immunoSEQ multiplex PCR; TCRdb's copy has only in-frame clones and leaves some out. The table has under 45,000 clones, approximately 95% seen once. The source material was PBMCs. Receptor source: a donor under 30 with latent tuberculosis or without tuberculosis infection. The CDR3 runs from the conserved cysteine through the conserved F or W. D genes are given only for firm matches. Some rows have no size entry. The others give once, few or many, or a class for an expanded clone.

length | J | D | V | size | DNA | CDR3
16 | TRBJ2-7 | TRBD1 | TRBV6-5 | . | TGTGCCAGCAGTTACTATCCAGGACAGGGGGCCCCACAGCAGTACTTC | CASSYYPGQGAPQQYF
15 | TRBJ1-1 | . | TRBV5-1 | . | TGCGCCAGCAGCGCTATGGGGGGATCGTACACTGAAGCTTTCTTT | CASSAMGGSYTEAFF
17 | TRBJ2-3 | TRBD1 | TRBV5-1 | . | TGCGCCAGCAGCTTGGAGGGACAGGGATCATCCACAGATACGCAGTATTTT | CASSLEGQGSSTDTQYF
15 | TRBJ1-2 | TRBD1 | TRBV19 | . | TGTGCCAGTAGTATCCTGCAGGGGGCAAGGTATGGCTACACCTTC | CASSILQGARYGYTF
15 | TRBJ1-6 | TRBD1 | TRBV29-1 | . | TGCAGCGTTCAGGGGGGACAGGGAGGTAATTCACCCCTCCACTTT | CSVQGGQGGNSPLHF
16 | TRBJ2-2 | TRBD2 | TRBV11-3 | . | TGTGCCAGCAGCTTACGCGGGGGGGCAGGGACCGGGGAGCTGTTTTTT | CASSLRGGAGTGELFF
15 | TRBJ1-2 | . | TRBV27 | . | TGTGCCAGCAGTTTATCCCTCGACAGGACTTATGGCTACGCCTTC | CASSLSLDRTYGYAF
16 | TRBJ2-7 | TRBD1 | TRBV7-9 | . | TGTGCCAGCAGCTCCAGGGAGGGGACAGGGGGCTTCGAGCAGTACTTC | CASSSREGTGGFEQYF
15 | TRBJ1-2 | TRBD1 | TRBV27 | . | TGTGCCAGCAGTTTATCGAACTATCAGGGGGTTGGCTACACCTTC | CASSLSNYQGVGYTF
15 | TRBJ1-4 | TRBD1 | TRBV4-1 | . | TGCGCCAGCAGCCTTATCGGACAGGTTCGCGAAAAACTGTTTTTT | CASSLIGQVREKLFF
14 | TRBJ1-5 | . | TRBV28 | . | TGTGCCATACTCGGGGGGCGAGGCAATCAGCCCCAGCATTTT | CAILGGRGNQPQHF
14 | TRBJ1-6 | TRBD1 | TRBV5-6 | . | TGTGCCAGCAGCTCGACAGGGAGTAATTCACCCCTCCACTTT | CASSSTGSNSPLHF
14 | TRBJ1-4 | . | TRBV2 | . | TGTGCCAGCAGCGTACGTGCAGGAGGTGAAAAACTGTTTTTT | CASSVRAGGEKLFF
14 | TRBJ2-7 | . | TRBV27 | . | TGTGCCAGCAGTTTTCAGGGTTCCCCCCACGAGCAGTACTTC | CASSFQGSPHEQYF
11 | TRBJ1-1 | TRBD1 | TRBV2 | . | TGTGCCGGCAACAGGGGGACTGAAGCTTTCTTT | CAGNRGTEAFF
13 | TRBJ1-1 | . | TRBV27 | once | TGTGCCAGCAGTTCGGAGCTGAACACTGAAGCTTTCTTT | CASSSELNTEAFF
15 | TRBJ1-3 | . | TRBV10-1 | . | TGCGCCAGCAGTGAGTCGGGAGGGTCTGGAAACACCATATATTTT | CASSESGGSGNTIYF
15 | TRBJ1-6 | . | TRBV27 | . | TGTGCCAGCAGTTTATCTGGCAGGGAGGGATCACCCCTCCACTTT | CASSLSGREGSPLHF
17 | TRBJ2-1 | TRBD2 | TRBV7-2 | . | TGTGCCAGCAGCACGACTAGCGGGGGGGCTAGTAGAAATGAGCAGTTCTTC | CASSTTSGGASRNEQFF
14 | TRBJ1-2 | TRBD1 | TRBV13 | . | TGTGCCAGCAGCGTCGGGACAGGAGACTATGGCTACACCTTC | CASSVGTGDYGYTF
15 | TRBJ1-3 | TRBD1 | TRBV6-6 | . | TGTGCCAGCAGTAACTCCAGGGGGCATGAAAACACCATATATTTT | CASSNSRGHENTIYF
12 | TRBJ2-7 | TRBD1 | TRBV7-2 | . | TGTGCCAGCAGCCGCCGGGACAGGCTGCAGTACTTC | CASSRRDRLQYF
15 | TRBJ2-5 | TRBD2 | TRBV28 | . | TGTGCCAGTATAGGGACTAGCGGGTGGAGGGAGACCCAGTACTTC | CASIGTSGWRETQYF
15 | TRBJ2-1 | TRBD1 | TRBV25-1 | . | TGTGCCAGCAGCGGGACAGGGGGGGCCGACAATGAGCAGTTCTTC | CASSGTGGADNEQFF
15 | TRBJ1-2 | . | TRBV27 | . | TGTGCCAGCAGTTTGCAGGGACTGAATTCCCCTGGCTACACCTTC | CASSLQGLNSPGYTF
15 | TRBJ2-1 | . | TRBV5-1 | . | TGCGCCAGCAGCAACCCCGTTGGAGACGGGGATGAGCAGTTCTTC | CASSNPVGDGDEQFF
14 | TRBJ1-1 | . | TRBV19 | . | TGTGCCAGTAGTACCCCGGAGGCCGGCGGTGAAGCTTTCTTT | CASSTPEAGGEAFF
14 | TRBJ2-3 | TRBD1 | TRBV5-4 | . | TGTGCCAGCAGGCCTACAGGGGAGTTGCATACGCAGTATTTT | CASRPTGELHTQYF
14 | TRBJ2-3 | TRBD1 | TRBV11-3 | . | TGTGCCAGCAGCAGACAGGGAGTCGCAGATACGCAGTATTTT | CASSRQGVADTQYF
15 | TRBJ1-5 | . | TRBV4-3 | . | TGCGCCAGCAGCCAAGATCGTAACAGAGATCAGCCCCAGCATTTT | CASSQDRNRDQPQHF
16 | TRBJ2-7 | TRBD1 | TRBV11-3 | once | TGTGCCAGCAGTCCTGACAGGGTCCCTCTCCCCTACGAGCAGTACTTC | CASSPDRVPLPYEQYF
18 | TRBJ2-1 | TRBD2 | TRBV5-6 | . | TGTGCCAGCAGGTTAGGACTAGCGGGGGCGTTCTCCTACAATGAGCAGTTCTTC | CASRLGLAGAFSYNEQFF
14 | TRBJ1-1 | . | TRBV30 | . | TGTGCCTGGAGCGCTGGGCAGGTGATGAGAAGGGCTTTCTTT | CAWSAGQVMRRAFF
14 | TRBJ1-4 | . | TRBV6-6 | . | TGTGCCAGCAGTCCGGGTCCTCAGCATGAAAAACTGTTTTTT | CASSPGPQHEKLFF
16 | TRBJ1-5 | TRBD1 | TRBV6-1 | . | TGTGCCAGCAGTGGGGGAGGACAGGGCGGCAATCAGCCCCAGCATTTT | CASSGGGQGGNQPQHF
14 | TRBJ1-1 | . | TRBV18 | . | TGTGCCAGCTCCTTTAGCGGACAGAACACTGAAGCTTTCTTT | CASSFSGQNTEAFF
18 | TRBJ2-7 | TRBD2 | TRBV11-2 | . | TGTGCCAGCAGCTCAAATTTTGGAGGGACTAGCGGGGGGACGGGGCAGTACTTC | CASSSNFGGTSGGTGQYF
13 | TRBJ2-1 | . | TRBV30 | . | TGTGCCTGGATGCCGGGACACCCTAATGAGCAGTTCTTC | CAWMPGHPNEQFF
17 | TRBJ2-3 | TRBD1 | TRBV25-1 | . | TGTGCCAGCAGTGAACCGAAACAGGGGTCCAGCACAGATACGCAGTATTTT | CASSEPKQGSSTDTQYF
18 | TRBJ1-1 | TRBD1 | TRBV7-9 | . | TGTGCCAGCAGCTTAGGCTTGTCGGCAGGGGGGAGGAACACTGAAGCTTTCTTT | CASSLGLSAGGRNTEAFF
16 | TRBJ2-1 | . | TRBV2 | . | TGTGCCAGCAGTGGTGTGCGGGGGCAGACCTACAATGAGCAGTTCTTC | CASSGVRGQTYNEQFF
18 | TRBJ1-3 | TRBD1 | TRBV19 | . | TGTGCCAGTAGTATAGCGTGGGGACAGAACCCCTCTGGAAACACCATATATTTT | CASSIAWGQNPSGNTIYF
15 | TRBJ1-6 | TRBD1 | TRBV7-9 | . | TGTGCCAGCAGATGGACAGGGACCGATAATTCACCCCTCCACTTT | CASRWTGTDNSPLHF
15 | TRBJ2-3 | . | TRBV5-1 | . | TGCGCCAGCAGCGAGCAGGGGATTTCGGCAGATACGCAGTATTTT | CASSEQGISADTQYF
14 | TRBJ2-5 | TRBD1 | TRBV15 | . | TGTGCCACCAGCAGGGACAGGGGATCCGAGACCCAGTACTTC | CATSRDRGSETQYF
14 | TRBJ1-1 | . | TRBV5-1 | . | TGCGCCAGCAGCTTGGGCGGTACGAACACTGAAGCTTTCTTT | CASSLGGTNTEAFF
13 | TRBJ1-2 | TRBD1 | TRBV2 | . | TGTGCCAGCAGTCTACAGGGGAACTATGGCTACACCTTC | CASSLQGNYGYTF
17 | TRBJ2-1 | TRBD2 | TRBV25-1 | . | TGTGCCAGCAGTGAACGGTTAGCGGGGGGGAAGTACAATGAGCAGTTCTTC | CASSERLAGGKYNEQFF
14 | TRBJ2-3 | . | TRBV29-1 | . | TGCAGCGTTGAAGAAGGGGGGGCAGCAGATACGCAGTATTTT | CSVEEGGAADTQYF